Listed here are 27 T cell receptor beta chains from one sample, sequenced in a study of control samples from healthy donors and cancer patients. Measured with immunoSEQ multiplex PCR; TCRdb has only the in-frame clones, and not every one. This sample's table reports some 180,000 clones. Sequencing was done on a sample of blood. The receptors were sampled from a woman in her twenties or thirties in good health.

This rearrangement joins TRBV5-5 to TRBJ2-7, with TRBD1 as a possible D gene (6 bases). CDR1 is SGHKS and CDR2 is YYEKEE in the germline V gene (reference sequence). With 6 bases removed from V and 3 bases from J, the gap between germline ends came to 19 bases. This CDR3 contains 15 residues. The CDR3: CASTLTRTVFYEQYF. CDR3 DNA: TGTGCCAGCACCTTAACCCGGACAGTTTTCTACGAGCAGTACTTC.

The gene calls are TRBV7-9 and TRBJ1-6; D not certain. Trimming took 3 bases from V and 3 from J, leaving 18 bases between them. Germline V gives CDR1 SEHNR, CDR2 FQNEAQ (reference sequence). The CDR3 is 18 amino acids. CDR3 DNA: TGTGCCAGCAGCTTGGTAGAGCGGACTTTCAGCTATAATTCACCCCTCCACTTT. Encoded protein: CASSLVERTFSYNSPLHF.

This sequence joins TRBV19 and TRBJ1-2; D remains unclear. Germline V gene lookup returns CDR1 LNHDA and CDR2 SQIVND (reference sequence). The CDR3 is 14 amino acids. V was cut by 5 bases and J by 0 bases, with 10 bases left in between. Here the CDR3 DNA reads TGTGCCAGTAGTGTTGCGCAGACTAACTATGGCTACACCTTC. Translating it yields CASSVAQTNYGYTF.

This chain joins TRBV2 and TRBJ1-5; D ambiguous. The CDR3 spans 16 residues. Deletions cut 1 base from V and 2 bases from J, with 12 bases between. Per the germline V gene, CDR1 is SNHLY and CDR2 is FYNNEI. CDR3 sequence (DNA): TGTGCCAGCAGTGAAGGGGTCCTCCGAGGCAATCAGCCCCAGCATTTT. Amino acid sequence: CASSEGVLRGNQPQHF. Based on the CDR3 plus reference TRBV2 and TRBJ1-5, the full variable domain is EPEVTQTPSHQVTQMGQEVILRCVPISNHLYFYWYRQILGQKVEFLVSFYNNEISEKSEIFDDQFSVERPDGSNFTLKIRSTKLEDSAMYFCASSEGVLRGNQPQHFGDGTRLSIL.

The CDR3, as DNA: TGTGCCAGCAGCTTATCCGGAGAGACCCAGTACTTC. The encoded protein is CASSLSGETQYF. The J gene is TRBJ2-5, the V gene TRBV11-1; D is ambiguous. CDR1 and CDR2 (germline): SGHAT, FQDESV (reference sequence). This CDR3 has 12 amino acids. V lost 2 bases and J lost 4, with 5 bases in between.

V usage is TRBV5-1 and J usage is TRBJ1-1; D is unresolved. This CDR3 comprises 13 residues. The germline V gene encodes CDR1 SGHRS and CDR2 YFSETQ. V shed 2 bases and J shed 3 bases, with 8 bases lying between them. CDR3 in amino acids: CASSFAEDTEAFF. The CDR3 region has the DNA TGCGCCAGCAGCTTTGCGGAGGACACTGAAGCTTTCTTT.

The chain is built from TRBV2 and TRBJ1-5, with D hard to call. The V end lost 6 bases, the J end lost 0 bases, and 9 bases lay between the germline ends. Germline CDR1 SNHLY, CDR2 FYNNEI. The CDR3 spans 14 residues. CDR3 bases: TGTGCCAGCAGCTGGAGTGATAGCAATCAGCCCCAGCATTTT. Protein sequence: CASSWSDSNQPQHF.

The chain couples TRBV5-1 to TRBJ1-1; 7 nucleotides align to TRBD1. There are 18 residues in the CDR3. Germline CDR1 is SGHRS and CDR2 is YFSETQ. V shed 4 bases and J 7 bases; nucleotides not matched to a gene: 22. CDR3 amino acids: CASSPSRDRISLPYEAFF. As DNA, the CDR3 is TGCGCCAGCAGCCCCTCTAGGGACAGAATTTCTTTACCCTATGAAGCTTTCTTT.

A word on this clone: Additional DNA sequences in this sample encode the identical CDR3. The gene calls are TRBV4-1 and TRBJ2-3; D is unresolved. The germline gives CDR1 MGHRA, CDR2 YSYEKL. V was cut by 1 base and J by 4 bases, with 6 bases left in between. The CDR3 has 13 amino acids. CDR3 amino acids: CASSQVKPDTQYF. For the CDR3, the DNA is TGCGCCAGCAGCCAAGTAAAGCCAGATACGCAGTATTTT.

The chain uses TRBV27 and TRBJ1-5; D gene uncertain. In germline, CDR1 is MNHEY, CDR2 SMNVEV (reference sequence). There are 14 residues in the CDR3. The V and J ends lost 2 bases and 0 bases respectively, with 5 bases between them. For the CDR3, the DNA is TGTGCCAGCAGTTTAAGGGATAGCAATCAGCCCCAGCATTTT. Translation: CASSLRDSNQPQHF.

The chain has TRBV25-1 and TRBJ1-2; perhaps TRBD1 as D (6 bases). Germline V lookup: CDR1 MGHDK, CDR2 SYGVNS. V was cut by 4 bases and J by 5 bases, with 14 bases left in between. CDR3 length equals 14 residues. The CDR3 sequence: CASSVVTGPYGYTF. In DNA, the CDR3 is TGTGCCAGCAGTGTCGTCACAGGGCCGTATGGCTACACCTTC.

As to this clone: Since no conserved phenylalanine or tryptophan closes the CDR3, a read error is the likely cause. It is unclear where the CDR3 begins or ends on the DNA, so no DNA is shown, and the CDR3 is as TCRdb lists it. The chain employs TRBV2 and TRBJ1-4. Germline V gene data show CDR1 as SNHLY and CDR2 as FYNNEI. The CDR3 spans 14 residues, counting both ends. CDR3 sequence reads: CASNINPGRSGESL.

J is TRBJ1-1 and V is TRBV6-2 or TRBV6-3; D not resolved. The length of the CDR3 is 13 residues. The V end was cut by 2 bases, the J end by 7 bases, with 11 bases between. CDR1 is MNHEY, CDR2 SVGEGT, per germline. CDR3 residues: CASSYLGSGEAFF. The CDR3 DNA reads TGTGCCAGCAGTTACCTCGGGTCTGGTGAAGCTTTCTTT.

The rearrangement joins TRBV7-9 to TRBJ1-2; TRBD1 agrees at 8 bases. Germline loops: CDR1 SEHNR, CDR2 FQNEAQ (reference sequence). The CDR3 length is 17 residues. The junction had 11 bases not matched to a gene; V was cut back by 5 bases and J by 0 bases. CDR3 sequence (DNA): TGTGCCAGCAGCCCTATTCAGGGGGCGCGGTCTAACTATGGCTACACCTTC. This sequence encodes CASSPIQGARSNYGYTF.

Turning to this clone: The sample has other DNA sequences that encode this CDR3 too. The chain uses TRBV12-3 or TRBV12-4 and TRBJ2-5; 7 bases are a match to TRBD1. The trim removed 6 bases at V and 5 bases at J, leaving 6 bases unmatched. This CDR3 comprises 13 residues. The CDR3 is CASSLTGKETQYF. The CDR3 region has the DNA TGTGCCAGCAGCCTGACAGGGAAGGAGACCCAGTACTTC.

The chain uses TRBV5-1 and TRBJ2-3; D uncertain. Germline lookup yields CDR1 SGHRS and CDR2 YFSETQ. The V end lost 1 base, the J end lost 2 bases, and 11 bases lay between the germline ends. The length of the CDR3 is 15 residues. CDR3: CASSLPPTNTDTQYF. The CDR3 DNA reads as TGCGCCAGCAGCTTGCCTCCGACAAACACAGATACGCAGTATTTT.

The chain recombines TRBV7-2 with TRBJ2-6; the match to TRBD1 covers 7 bases. V shed 4 bases and J 2 bases; nucleotides not matched to a gene: 2. The germline gives CDR1 SGHTA, CDR2 FQGNSA. This CDR3 is built from 15 residues. Here the CDR3 reads CASSSDRAGANVLTF. CDR3 nucleotides: TGTGCCAGCAGCTCAGACAGGGCTGGGGCCAACGTCCTGACTTTC.

The V call is TRBV12-3 or TRBV12-4, the J call TRBJ2-7; tentative D call: TRBD1 (6 bases). This CDR3 spans 13 amino acids. The V end was cut by 3 bases, the J end by 6 bases, with 12 bases between. CDR3 amino acids: CASSFYRVGEQYF. The CDR3 bases are TGTGCCAGCAGTTTTTACAGGGTGGGCGAGCAGTACTTC.

This chain connects TRBV21-1 to TRBJ1-6; TRBD1 was called by the table and not checked on the DNA. TRBV21-1 is deemed a pseudogene. The length of the CDR3 is 18 residues. CDR3 bases: TGTGCCAGCAGCAAAAGGTTCGACAAGAGCTCCTATAATTCACCCCTCCACTTT. This sequence encodes CASSKRFDKSSYNSPLHF.

The chain combines TRBV7-9 with TRBJ1-1; D is possibly TRBD1 (5 bases). CDR1 and CDR2 from the germline V gene are SEHNR and FQNEAQ (reference sequence). This CDR3 is 15 amino acids long. V lost 0 bases, J lost 5 bases, and 13 bases lay in between. CDR3 DNA: TGTGCCAGCAGCTTAGCCTCAGGGCCGGGGACTGAAGCTTTCTTT. This gives the protein CASSLASGPGTEAFF.

The chain combines TRBV27 with TRBJ1-1, with D unclear. This CDR3 is built from 13 residues. Germline lookup yields CDR1 MNHEY and CDR2 SMNVEV (reference sequence). V shed 6 bases and J shed 1 base, with 9 bases lying between them. DNA for the CDR3: TGTGCCAGCAGCTACACTCCGAACACTGAAGCTTTCTTT. Translating gives CASSYTPNTEAFF.

The gene calls are TRBV28 and TRBJ1-2; D call uncertain. The CDR3 runs 14 residues. Germline CDR1 MDHEN, CDR2 SYDVKM. Trimming shortened V by 3 bases and J by 2 bases, and 10 bases separated the two germline ends. CDR3 sequence reads: CASSFSSRNYGYTF. For the CDR3, the DNA is TGTGCCAGCAGTTTTTCCTCGAGGAACTATGGCTACACCTTC.

V and J are TRBV4-3 and TRBJ1-2; the match to TRBD1 covers 7 bases. The germline gives CDR1 LGHNA, CDR2 YSLEER. The CDR3 length is 18 residues. Trimming took 0 bases from V and 4 from J; bases not matched to a gene: 14. CDR3 bases: TGCGCCAGCAGCCAAGATCTTGCGACATCGGGACAGTTCTATGGCTACACCTTC. This codes for CASSQDLATSGQFYGYTF.

J is TRBJ2-2 and V is TRBV19; 9 bases match TRBD1. CDR1 is LNHDA and CDR2 is SQIVND in the germline V gene (reference sequence). Germline trimming cut 11 bases from V and 4 bases from J; bases unmatched to any gene: 8. CDR3 size: 14 residues. CDR3 sequence (DNA): TGTGCCGGGGGGACAGGGTCGAGCACCGGGGAGCTGTTTTTT. It encodes CAGGTGSSTGELFF.

This chain connects TRBV18 to TRBJ2-7, with TRBD2 matching over 10 bases. The germline CDR1 and CDR2 sequences are KGHSH and LQKENI. The V and J ends lost 3 bases and 3 bases, in that order; junction bases with no gene match: 5. The CDR3 length is 15 residues. This CDR3 is CASSPRTSGYYEQYF. In nucleotides, the CDR3 is TGTGCCAGCTCACCCAGGACTAGCGGATACTACGAGCAGTACTTC.

V and J are TRBV28 and TRBJ2-4, with TRBD2 matching 7 bases. Germline values: CDR1 MDHEN, CDR2 SYDVKM. V lost 6 bases and J lost 5; bases outside the gene matches: 13. The CDR3 covers 16 residues. The CDR3 DNA is TGTGCCAGCAGCCAGCCTGGGCGGGGGAAGCAAAACATTCAGTACTTC. This sequence encodes CASSQPGRGKQNIQYF.

The chain has TRBV10-3 and TRBJ2-1; TRBD2 agrees at 8 bases. Unmatched junction bases numbered 8, after V lost 7 bases and J lost 6 bases. The CDR3 totals 14 residues. From germline, CDR1 is ENHRY and CDR2 SYGVKD. CDR3 sequence reads: CAIKSGGGSNEQFF. The CDR3 DNA follows: TGTGCCATCAAAAGCGGGGGAGGTAGCAATGAGCAGTTCTTC.